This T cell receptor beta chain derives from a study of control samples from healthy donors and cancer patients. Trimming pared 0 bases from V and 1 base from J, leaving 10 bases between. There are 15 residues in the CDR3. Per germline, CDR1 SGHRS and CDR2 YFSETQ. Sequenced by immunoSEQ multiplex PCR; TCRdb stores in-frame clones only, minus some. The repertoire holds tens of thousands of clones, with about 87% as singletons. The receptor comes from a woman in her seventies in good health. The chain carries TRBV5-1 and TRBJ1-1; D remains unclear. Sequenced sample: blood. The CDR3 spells CASSLGVAPNTEAFF. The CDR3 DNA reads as TGCGCCAGCAGCTTGGGTGTGGCACCGAACACTGAAGCTTTCTTT.